These 7 T cell receptor beta chains were all obtained from the same sample, sequenced in a study of healthy donors' naive CD4 and CD8 T cells (dated by TCRdb to between 2015 and 2017). Sequencing was carried out with a 454 GS FLX Titanium. A previously published linear amplification protocol was used to construct TCR libraries from approximately 500 ng of total RNA. TCRdb passed the public sequencing reads through fastp at Q25 and MiXCR, retaining productive beta sequences. Identical CDR3 protein sequences are pooled into one entry, listed with their most common genes and DNA. In this sample the table shows 150,000 to 200,000 distinct CDR3 sequences, 65% to 75% of which occur a single time. Clones ranked in the top ten supply 2% to 2.5% of the sample. The sequenced material came from naive CD4+ and CD8+ T cells sorted from blood, pooled from several donors. The sample's cell subset or site label, decoded: FACS-sorted naive CD4+ (CD45RO-CD45RA+) and naive CD8+ (CD45RA+CD27bright) T cells. The receptors stem from a pool of human donors in good health; the sample pools cells from several healthy donors.

The V call is TRBV19, the J call TRBJ2-7; D may be TRBD2 (5 bases). This CDR3 spans 14 amino acids. The germline V and J ends were trimmed by 0 bases and 3 bases, with 9 bases remaining between them. Germline V gene data show CDR1 as LNHDA and CDR2 as SQIVND (reference sequence). CDR3 sequence: CASSIDRGIYEQYF. In DNA form, the CDR3 reads TGTGCCAGTAGTATAGATCGGGGTATCTACGAGCAGTACTTC.

CDR3 sequence: CASSLAQWGYEQYF. Written as DNA, the CDR3 is TGCGCCAGCAGCTTGGCTCAGTGGGGCTACGAGCAGTACTTC. The rearrangement links TRBV5-1 to TRBJ2-7; no firm D call. CDR1 is SGHRS, CDR2 YFSETQ, per germline. There are 14 residues in the CDR3. Trimming cost V 0 bases and J 3 bases, with 10 bases left between them.

The V and J genes are TRBV29-1 and TRBJ2-5; D call uncertain. V shed 4 bases and J shed 2 bases, with 11 bases lying between them. This CDR3 region has 13 residues. Germline CDR1 reads SQVTM; CDR2 reads ANQGSEA. The CDR3 DNA reads as TGCAGCGTTGGGGTCACAACTCAAGAGACCCAGTACTTC. This translates into CSVGVTTQETQYF.

The rearrangement joins TRBV27 to TRBJ1-1; D gene unclear. The CDR3 is made up of 14 amino acids. V lost 6 bases, J lost 2 bases, and 13 bases lay in between. The germline V gene encodes CDR1 MNHEY and CDR2 SMNVEV (reference sequence). The CDR3 loop reads CASSALVINTEAFF. Written as DNA, the CDR3 is TGTGCCAGCAGCGCGCTGGTGATCAACACTGAAGCTTTCTTT.

V and J are TRBV29-1 and TRBJ2-7, with 7 bases fitting TRBD1. CDR3 size: 13 residues. Germline CDR1 is SQVTM and CDR2 is ANQGSEA. The ends lost 2 bases at V and 2 bases at J; junction bases unmatched: 3. CDR3: CSVERDSPYEQYF. DNA for the CDR3: TGCAGCGTTGAAAGGGACAGTCCCTACGAGCAGTACTTC.

A single count supports this clonotype. The chain has TRBV4-2 and TRBJ2-7, with TRBD1 matching over 10 bases. V was clipped by 1 base and J by 2 bases; unmatched bases: 5. This CDR3 comprises 16 residues. Looked up from germline, CDR1 is LGHNA and CDR2 is YNFKEQ. This chain's CDR3 is CASSQVEDRGAYEQYF. CDR3 nucleotide sequence: TGTGCCAGCAGCCAAGTGGAGGACAGGGGGGCCTACGAGCAGTACTTC.

This clonotype was detected only once. The chain employs TRBV30 and TRBJ2-1, with TRBD1 as a possible D gene (5 bases). Trimming pared 0 bases from V and 6 bases from J, leaving 15 bases between. The V gene's germline CDR1 is GTSNPN and CDR2 SVGIG (reference sequence). CDR3 length equals 15 residues. The CDR3 DNA reads TGTGCCTGGAGTGTTAAGGGGATTTACGGCAATGAGCAGTTCTTC. This encodes CAWSVKGIYGNEQFF.